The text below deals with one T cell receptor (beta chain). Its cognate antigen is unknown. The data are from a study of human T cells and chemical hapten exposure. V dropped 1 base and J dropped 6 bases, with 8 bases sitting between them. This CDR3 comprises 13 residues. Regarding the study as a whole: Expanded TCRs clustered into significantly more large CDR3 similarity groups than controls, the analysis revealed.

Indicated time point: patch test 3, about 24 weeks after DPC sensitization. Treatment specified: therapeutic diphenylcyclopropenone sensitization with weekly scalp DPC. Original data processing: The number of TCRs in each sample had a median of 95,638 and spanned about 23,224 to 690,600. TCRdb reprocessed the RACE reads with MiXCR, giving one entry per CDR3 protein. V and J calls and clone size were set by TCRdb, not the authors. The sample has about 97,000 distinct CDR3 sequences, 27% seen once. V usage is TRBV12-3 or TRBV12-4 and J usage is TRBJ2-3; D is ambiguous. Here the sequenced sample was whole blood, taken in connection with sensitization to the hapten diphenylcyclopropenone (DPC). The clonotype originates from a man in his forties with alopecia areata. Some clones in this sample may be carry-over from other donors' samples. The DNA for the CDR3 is TGTGCCAGCAGTTTAGGCTGTGTGGATACGCAGTATTTT. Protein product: CASSLGCVDTQYF.